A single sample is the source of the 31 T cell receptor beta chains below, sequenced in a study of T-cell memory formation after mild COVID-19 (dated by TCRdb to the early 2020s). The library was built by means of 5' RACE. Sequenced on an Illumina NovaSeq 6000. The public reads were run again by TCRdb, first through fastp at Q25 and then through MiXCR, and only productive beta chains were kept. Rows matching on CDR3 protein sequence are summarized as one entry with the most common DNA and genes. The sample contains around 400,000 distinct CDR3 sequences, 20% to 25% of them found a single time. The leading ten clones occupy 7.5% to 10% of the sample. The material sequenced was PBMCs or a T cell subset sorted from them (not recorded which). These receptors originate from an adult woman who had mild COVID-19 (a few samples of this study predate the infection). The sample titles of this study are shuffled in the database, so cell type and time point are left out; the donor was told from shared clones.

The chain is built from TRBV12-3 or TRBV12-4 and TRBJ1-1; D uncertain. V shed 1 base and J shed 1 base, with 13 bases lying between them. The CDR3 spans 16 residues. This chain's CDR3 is CASSLGRGNGNTEAFF. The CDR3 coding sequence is TGTGCCAGCAGTTTAGGTCGGGGTAATGGGAACACTGAAGCTTTCTTT.

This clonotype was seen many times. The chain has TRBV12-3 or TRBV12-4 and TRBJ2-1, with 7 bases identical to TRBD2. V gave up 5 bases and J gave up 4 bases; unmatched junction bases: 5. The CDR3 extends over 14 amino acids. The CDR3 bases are TGTGCCAGCAGTCTGGGGGGGGAATACAATGAGCAGTTCTTC. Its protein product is CASSLGGEYNEQFF.

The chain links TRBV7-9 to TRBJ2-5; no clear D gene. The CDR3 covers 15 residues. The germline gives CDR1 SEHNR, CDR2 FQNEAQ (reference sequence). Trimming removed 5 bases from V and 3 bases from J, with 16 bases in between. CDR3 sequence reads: CASSPTGSIEETQYF. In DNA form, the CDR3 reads TGTGCCAGCAGCCCAACGGGCTCCATCGAAGAGACCCAGTACTTC.

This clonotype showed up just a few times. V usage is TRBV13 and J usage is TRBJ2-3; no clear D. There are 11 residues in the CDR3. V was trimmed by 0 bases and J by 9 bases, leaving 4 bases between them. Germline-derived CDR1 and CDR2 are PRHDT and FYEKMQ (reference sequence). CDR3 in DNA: TGTGCCAGCAGCTTAGGCCGGACGCAGTATTTT. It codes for CASSLGRTQYF.

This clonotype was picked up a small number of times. The CDR3 DNA reads as TGTGCCAGCAGCGGCACCCCCAGACAGGGGAGGACCGGGGAGCTGTTTTTT. Protein sequence: CASSGTPRQGRTGELFF. The gene calls are TRBV9 and TRBJ2-2; the match to TRBD1 covers 8 bases. Germline CDR1 SGDLS, CDR2 YYNGEE. The CDR3 consists of 17 residues. With 3 bases clipped from V and 5 bases from J, the junction kept 12 bases outside the gene matches.

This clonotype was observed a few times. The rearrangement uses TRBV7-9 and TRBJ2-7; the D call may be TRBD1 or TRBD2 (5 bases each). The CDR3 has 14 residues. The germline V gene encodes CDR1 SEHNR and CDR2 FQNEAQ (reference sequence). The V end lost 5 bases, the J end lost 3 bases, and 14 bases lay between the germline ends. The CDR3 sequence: CASSARDGYYEQYF. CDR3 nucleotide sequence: TGTGCCAGCAGCGCCCGGGACGGATACTACGAGCAGTACTTC. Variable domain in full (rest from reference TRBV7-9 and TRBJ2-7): DTGVSQNPRHKITKRGQNVTFRCDPISEHNRLYWYRQTLGQGPEFLTYFQNEAQLEKSRLLSDRFSAERPKGSFSTLEIQRTEQGDSAMYLCASSARDGYYEQYFGPGTRLTVT.

As DNA, the CDR3 is TGTGCCATACAGGGACTAGCGGGAGGGGGGAACTCCTACAATGAGCAGTTCTTC. Protein sequence: CAIQGLAGGGNSYNEQFF. The chain joins TRBV6-2 or TRBV6-3 to TRBJ2-1; 16 nucleotides match TRBD2. Germline assignment: CDR1 MNHEY and CDR2 SVGEGT. The CDR3 contains 18 residues. The V segment lost 10 bases and the J segment 0 bases; nucleotides outside the gene matches: 9.

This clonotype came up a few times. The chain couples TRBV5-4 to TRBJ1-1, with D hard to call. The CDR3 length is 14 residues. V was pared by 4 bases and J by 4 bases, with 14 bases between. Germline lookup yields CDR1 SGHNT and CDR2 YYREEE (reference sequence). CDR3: CASSPSTYFTEAFF. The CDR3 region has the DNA TGTGCCAGCAGCCCCAGCACATATTTCACTGAAGCTTTCTTT.

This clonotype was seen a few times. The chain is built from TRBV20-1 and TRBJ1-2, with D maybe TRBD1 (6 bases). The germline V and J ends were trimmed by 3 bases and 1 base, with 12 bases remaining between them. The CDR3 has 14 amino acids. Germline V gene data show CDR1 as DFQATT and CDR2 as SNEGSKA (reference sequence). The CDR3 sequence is CSARDRSINYGYTF. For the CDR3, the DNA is TGCAGTGCTAGGGACAGATCAATTAACTATGGCTACACCTTC.

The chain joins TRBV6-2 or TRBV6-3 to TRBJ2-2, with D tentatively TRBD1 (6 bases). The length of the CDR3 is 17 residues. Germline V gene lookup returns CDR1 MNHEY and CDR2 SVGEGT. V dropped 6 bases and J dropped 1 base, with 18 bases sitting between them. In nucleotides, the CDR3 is TGTGCCAGCAGCCGTAGTCGAGGACAGATGAACACCGGGGAGCTGTTTTTT. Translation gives CASSRSRGQMNTGELFF.

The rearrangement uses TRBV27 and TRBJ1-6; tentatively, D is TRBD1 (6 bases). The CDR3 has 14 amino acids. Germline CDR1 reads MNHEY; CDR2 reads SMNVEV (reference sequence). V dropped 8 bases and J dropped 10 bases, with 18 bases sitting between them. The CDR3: CASSLGAGHSPLHF. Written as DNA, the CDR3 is TGTGCCAGCTCGTTGGGGGCAGGGCACTCACCCCTCCACTTT.

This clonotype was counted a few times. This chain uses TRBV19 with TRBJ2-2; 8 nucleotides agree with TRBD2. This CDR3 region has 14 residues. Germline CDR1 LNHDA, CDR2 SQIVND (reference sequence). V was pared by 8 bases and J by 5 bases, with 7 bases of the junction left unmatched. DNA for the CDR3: TGTGCCAGTTCCCAAGCGGGAGAAACCGGGGAGCTGTTTTTT. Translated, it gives CASSQAGETGELFF.

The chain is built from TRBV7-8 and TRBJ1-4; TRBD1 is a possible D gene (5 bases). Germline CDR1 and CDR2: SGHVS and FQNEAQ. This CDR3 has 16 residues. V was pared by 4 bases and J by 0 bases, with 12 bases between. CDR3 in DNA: TGTGCCAGCAGCTCCGCCAGGACAACAACTAATGAAAAACTGTTTTTT. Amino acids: CASSSARTTTNEKLFF.

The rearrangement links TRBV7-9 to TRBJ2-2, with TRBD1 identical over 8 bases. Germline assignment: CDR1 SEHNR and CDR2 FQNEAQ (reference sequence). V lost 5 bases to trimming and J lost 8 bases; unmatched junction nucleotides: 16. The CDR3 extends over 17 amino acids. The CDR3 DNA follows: TGTGCCAGCAGCCATGACAGGGGCGGTTCCTGGATGGGGGAGCTGTTTTTT. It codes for CASSHDRGGSWMGELFF.

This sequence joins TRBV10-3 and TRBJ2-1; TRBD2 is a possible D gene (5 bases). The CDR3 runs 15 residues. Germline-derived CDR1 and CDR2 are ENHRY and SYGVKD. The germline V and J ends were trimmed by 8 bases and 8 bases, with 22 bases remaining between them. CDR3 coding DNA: TGTGCCATCCAGGCTAGCACCGACACCAAGTATGAGCAGTTCTTC. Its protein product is CAIQASTDTKYEQFF.

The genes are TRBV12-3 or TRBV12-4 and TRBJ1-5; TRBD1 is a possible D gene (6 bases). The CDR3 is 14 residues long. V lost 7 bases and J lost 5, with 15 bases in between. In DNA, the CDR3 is TGTGCCAGCACTCTCCAGGGGCGGGATCAGCCCCAGCATTTT. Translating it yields CASTLQGRDQPQHF.

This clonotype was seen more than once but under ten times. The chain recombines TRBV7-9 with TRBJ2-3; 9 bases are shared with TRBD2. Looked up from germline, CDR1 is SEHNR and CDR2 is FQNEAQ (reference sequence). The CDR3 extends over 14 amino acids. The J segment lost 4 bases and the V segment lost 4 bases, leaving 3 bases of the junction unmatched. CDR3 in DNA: TGTGCCAGCAGCTATAGCGGGAGACCAGATACGCAGTATTTT. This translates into CASSYSGRPDTQYF.

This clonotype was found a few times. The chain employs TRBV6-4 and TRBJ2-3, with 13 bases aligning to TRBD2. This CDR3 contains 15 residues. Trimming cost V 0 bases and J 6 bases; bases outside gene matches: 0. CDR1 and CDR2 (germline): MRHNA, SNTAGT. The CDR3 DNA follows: TGTGCCAGCAGTGACTCGACTAGCGGGGGGGATACGCAGTATTTT. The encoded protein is CASSDSTSGGDTQYF.

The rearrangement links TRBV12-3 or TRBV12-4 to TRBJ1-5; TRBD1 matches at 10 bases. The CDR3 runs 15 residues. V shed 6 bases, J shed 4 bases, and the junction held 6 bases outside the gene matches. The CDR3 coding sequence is TGTGCCAGCAGGCAACCGGGACAGGGGAATCAGCCCCAGCATTTT. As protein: CASRQPGQGNQPQHF.

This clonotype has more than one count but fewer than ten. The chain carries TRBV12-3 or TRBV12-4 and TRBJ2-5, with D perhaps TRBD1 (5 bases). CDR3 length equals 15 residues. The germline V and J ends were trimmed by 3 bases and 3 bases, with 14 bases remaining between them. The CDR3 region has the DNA TGTGCCAGCAGTTTTTACGTGGGCAGGGAAGAGACCCAGTACTTC. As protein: CASSFYVGREETQYF.

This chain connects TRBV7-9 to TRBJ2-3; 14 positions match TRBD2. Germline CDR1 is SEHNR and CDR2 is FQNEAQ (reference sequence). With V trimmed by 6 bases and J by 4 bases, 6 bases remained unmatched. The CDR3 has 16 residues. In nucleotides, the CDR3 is TGTGCCAGCAGTCGACTAGCGGGAGGGTACGCAGATACGCAGTATTTT. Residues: CASSRLAGGYADTQYF.

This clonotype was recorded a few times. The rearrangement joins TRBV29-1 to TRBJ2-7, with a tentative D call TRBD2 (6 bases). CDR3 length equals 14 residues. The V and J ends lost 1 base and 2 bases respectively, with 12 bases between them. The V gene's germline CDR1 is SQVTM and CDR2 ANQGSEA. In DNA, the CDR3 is TGCAGCGTTGAAGGGGAGGCTGGGACCTACGAGCAGTACTTC. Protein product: CSVEGEAGTYEQYF.

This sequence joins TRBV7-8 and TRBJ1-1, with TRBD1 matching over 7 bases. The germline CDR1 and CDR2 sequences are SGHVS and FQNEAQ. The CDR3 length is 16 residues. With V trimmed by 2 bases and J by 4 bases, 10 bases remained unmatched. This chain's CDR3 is CASSLFSRGGGTEAFF. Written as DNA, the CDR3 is TGTGCCAGCAGCTTATTTAGTAGAGGGGGCGGCACTGAAGCTTTCTTT.

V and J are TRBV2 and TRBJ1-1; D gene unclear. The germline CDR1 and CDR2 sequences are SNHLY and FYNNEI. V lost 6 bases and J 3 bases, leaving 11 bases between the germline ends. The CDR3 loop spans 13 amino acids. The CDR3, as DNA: TGTGCCAGCAGATCCCGATGGGACACTGAAGCTTTCTTT. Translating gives CASRSRWDTEAFF.

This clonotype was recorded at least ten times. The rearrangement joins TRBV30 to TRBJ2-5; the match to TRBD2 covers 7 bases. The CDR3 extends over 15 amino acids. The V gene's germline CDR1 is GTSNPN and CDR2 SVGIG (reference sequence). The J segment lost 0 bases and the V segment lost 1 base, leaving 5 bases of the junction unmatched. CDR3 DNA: TGTGCCTGGAGTGCGCGGGGGTGGTACCAAGAGACCCAGTACTTC. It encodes CAWSARGWYQETQYF.

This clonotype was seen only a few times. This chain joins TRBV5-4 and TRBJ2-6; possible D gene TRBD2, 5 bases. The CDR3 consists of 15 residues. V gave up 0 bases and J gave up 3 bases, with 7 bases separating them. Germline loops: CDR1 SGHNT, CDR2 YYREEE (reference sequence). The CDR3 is CASSLAGNGANVLTF. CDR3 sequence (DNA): TGTGCCAGCAGCTTGGCGGGGAATGGGGCCAACGTCCTGACTTTC. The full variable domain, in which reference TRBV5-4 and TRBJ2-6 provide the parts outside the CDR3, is ETGVTQSPTHLIKTRGQQVTLRCSSQSGHNTVSWYQQALGQGPQFIFQYYREEENGRGNFPPRFSGLQFPNYSSELNVNALELDDSALYLCASSLAGNGANVLTFGAGSRLTVL.

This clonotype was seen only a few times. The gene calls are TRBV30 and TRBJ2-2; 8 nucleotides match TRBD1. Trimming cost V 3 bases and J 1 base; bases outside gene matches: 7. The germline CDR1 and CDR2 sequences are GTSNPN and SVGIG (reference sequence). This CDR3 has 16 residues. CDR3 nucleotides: TGTGCCTGGAGAGAACCCGGGACAGGGAACACCGGGGAGCTGTTTTTT. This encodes CAWREPGTGNTGELFF.

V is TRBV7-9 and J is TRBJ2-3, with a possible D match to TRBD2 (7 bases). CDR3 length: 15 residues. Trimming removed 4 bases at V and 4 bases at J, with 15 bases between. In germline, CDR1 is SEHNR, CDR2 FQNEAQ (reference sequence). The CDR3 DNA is TGTGCCAGCAGCTCCCATGAGGGGGGGCCAGATACGCAGTATTTT. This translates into CASSSHEGGPDTQYF.

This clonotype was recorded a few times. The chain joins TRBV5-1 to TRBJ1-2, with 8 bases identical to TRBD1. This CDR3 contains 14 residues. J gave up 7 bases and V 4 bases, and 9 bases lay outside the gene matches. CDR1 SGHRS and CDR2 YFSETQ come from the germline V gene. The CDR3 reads CASSIFDRGGGYTF. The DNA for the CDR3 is TGCGCCAGCAGCATATTCGACAGGGGTGGTGGCTACACCTTC. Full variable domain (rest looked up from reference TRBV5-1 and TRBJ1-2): KAGVTQTPRYLIKTRGQQVTLSCSPISGHRSVSWYQQTPGQGLQFLFEYFSETQRNKGNFPGRFSGRQFSNSRSEMNVSTLELGDSALYLCASSIFDRGGGYTFGSGTRLTVV.

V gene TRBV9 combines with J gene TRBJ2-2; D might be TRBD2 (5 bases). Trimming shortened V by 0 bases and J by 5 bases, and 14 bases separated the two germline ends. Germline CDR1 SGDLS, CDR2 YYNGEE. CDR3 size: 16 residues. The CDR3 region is CASSVDDGEYTGELFF. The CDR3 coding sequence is TGTGCCAGCAGCGTAGATGACGGGGAGTATACCGGGGAGCTGTTTTTT.

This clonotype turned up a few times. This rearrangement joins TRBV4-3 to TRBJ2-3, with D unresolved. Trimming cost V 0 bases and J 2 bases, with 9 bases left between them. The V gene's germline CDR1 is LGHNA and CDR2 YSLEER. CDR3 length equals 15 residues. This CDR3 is CASSQDSTVTDTQYF. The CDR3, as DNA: TGCGCCAGCAGCCAAGACTCTACGGTCACAGATACGCAGTATTTT.